Listed below are T cell receptor beta chains from one sample, sequenced in a study of radiotherapy plus CTLA-4 blockade in lung cancer. Here immunoSEQ multiplex PCR was the method, and the copy in TCRdb shows in-frame clones only, minus some. The table includes tens of thousands of clones, roughly 77% detected once. This sample comprised peripheral blood, obtained from a patient treated with radiotherapy plus ipilimumab. The receptors were sampled from a human donor with non-small cell lung cancer who had a complete response to radiotherapy plus ipilimumab. Both conserved end residues are part of each CDR3. Each record gives: CDR3 protein, J gene, V gene.

cdr3_aa: CASRGLQETQYF
j_call: TRBJ2-5
v_call: TRBV6-5

cdr3_aa: CASSQALGGASTDTQYF
j_call: TRBJ2-3
v_call: TRBV4-3

cdr3_aa: CASNHGGGVRGNEQFF
j_call: TRBJ2-1
v_call: TRBV2

cdr3_aa: CASSFPDQGAETEAFF
j_call: TRBJ1-1
v_call: TRBV7-8

cdr3_aa: CASGGQGAATGELFF
j_call: TRBJ2-2
v_call: TRBV11-2

cdr3_aa: CASSFDRRTDTQYF
j_call: TRBJ2-3
v_call: TRBV5-4

cdr3_aa: CASSYSFREGLRDTEAFF
j_call: TRBJ1-1
v_call: TRBV5-6

cdr3_aa: CASRVSGGSQPQHF
j_call: TRBJ1-5
v_call: TRBV7-2

cdr3_aa: CASSLGVESGEQYF
j_call: TRBJ2-7
v_call: TRBV7-9

cdr3_aa: CASSLSWDRGRETQYF
j_call: TRBJ2-5
v_call: TRBV7-2

cdr3_aa: CASGDDGRDNEQFF
j_call: TRBJ2-1
v_call: TRBV13

cdr3_aa: CASSILGAEQPQHF
j_call: TRBJ1-5
v_call: TRBV19

cdr3_aa: CASSVAQGRYGYTF
j_call: TRBJ1-2
v_call: TRBV9

cdr3_aa: CASQRSGTGLNEQFF
j_call: TRBJ2-1
v_call: TRBV25-1

cdr3_aa: CASSVVGANGYTF
j_call: TRBJ1-2
v_call: TRBV2

cdr3_aa: CASGYTGGTSLPNEQFF
j_call: TRBJ2-1
v_call: TRBV5-6